Listed below are T cell receptor beta chains from one sample, sequenced in a study. Each CDR3 protein gets one entry after TCRdb re-called the RT-PCR reads with MiXCR. The top ten hold roughly 3.9% of the sample, which has about 700,000 distinct CDR3 sequences, approximately 15% seen once. Material: memory CD4+ T cells from blood. The receptors here all came from a female donor in good health, serving as a healthy control. The CDR3 runs from the conserved cysteine through the conserved F or W. A D gene is named only where the DNA matches it firmly. Not every row has a clone size; where given, it reads once, few, many or a size class.

V	D	size	J	DNA	CDR3
TRBV10-3	TRBD1	few	TRBJ2-2	TGTGCCACTATCGGACAGGGGATGAACGGGGAGCTGTTTTTT	CATIGQGMNGELFF
TRBV7-3	TRBD2	many	TRBJ2-1	TGTGCCAGCAGCTATTTGGCTAGCGGCTACAATGAGCAGTTCTTC	CASSYLASGYNEQFF
TRBV18	.	few	TRBJ2-7	TGTGCCAGCTCACCCAGTCAGGGCCGTGTAGAGCAGTACTTC	CASSPSQGRVEQYF
TRBV29-1	.	.	TRBJ1-2	TGCAGCGTTGTAACGCCCCTCTATGGCTACACCTTC	CSVVTPLYGYTF
TRBV6-5	.	.	TRBJ1-2	TGTGCCAGCAGGCGGGGTGACCTGTTTAACTATGGCTACACCTTC	CASRRGDLFNYGYTF
TRBV10-2	.	few	TRBJ2-2	TGCGCCAGCAGGATGACCGGGGAGCTGTTTTTT	CASRMTGELFF
TRBV5-1	.	few	TRBJ2-2	TGCGCCAGCGCACTGGGTCTTAACGCCGGGGAGCTGTTTTTT	CASALGLNAGELFF
TRBV5-1	TRBD1	many	TRBJ1-2	TGCGCCAGCAGCACCGGACAGGGCGCGAACTATGGCTACACCTTC	CASSTGQGANYGYTF
TRBV20-1	TRBD2	.	TRBJ2-7	TGCAGCGCCTTACTACTAGCGGGAGGGTACGAGCAGTACTTC	CSALLLAGGYEQYF
TRBV6-6	.	.	TRBJ1-6	TGTGCCAGCAGCCGAGGGGCAGCCTCCAATTCACCCCTCCACTTT	CASSRGAASNSPLHF
TRBV7-9	.	once	TRBJ1-3	TGTGCCAGCAGCTTAGTTGAACTGGGAAACACCATATATTTT	CASSLVELGNTIYF
TRBV6-1	.	many	TRBJ2-5	TGTGCCAGCATGAGGCCAGCTGGGGAGACCCAGTACTTC	CASMRPAGETQYF
TRBV6-5	.	many	TRBJ1-4	TGTGCCAGCACCTCAGGACAGTGGGATGAAAAACTGTTTTTT	CASTSGQWDEKLFF
TRBV7-2	.	few	TRBJ1-2	TGTGCCAGCAGCTTCAGGACAGCCCCAAACTATGGCTACACCTTC	CASSFRTAPNYGYTF
TRBV7-2	.	few	TRBJ2-7	TGTGCCAGCAGCTTAGCGCTGGGGAGCTCCTACGAGCAGTACTTC	CASSLALGSSYEQYF
TRBV29-1	TRBD2	many	TRBJ2-7	TGCAGCGTTGTCGGGGCGGGAGGGTTGGACGAGCAGTACTTC	CSVVGAGGLDEQYF
TRBV5-4	TRBD2	.	TRBJ2-3	TGTGCCAGCAGCTCCGGTACAGCGGGAGAGGCAGATACGCAGTATTTT	CASSSGTAGEADTQYF
TRBV5-1	TRBD1	.	TRBJ1-6	TGCGCCAGCAGCTCGGGACAGGGACCTAATTCACCCCTCCACTTT	CASSSGQGPNSPLHF
TRBV5-1	.	few	TRBJ1-2	TGCGCCAGCAGCTTTTATGGTTCGGAGGGCGGCCATAACTATGGCTACACCTTC	CASSFYGSEGGHNYGYTF
TRBV20-1	.	many	TRBJ1-5	TGCAGTGCTAGTGATAGGAGTCAACCGAAATCCCAGCCCCAGCATTTT	CSASDRSQPKSQPQHF
TRBV20-1	.	few	TRBJ1-2	TGCAGTGCCGTCCTCCCAGGGTTCGTTGGCTACACCTTC	CSAVLPGFVGYTF
TRBV4-3	.	.	TRBJ2-3	TGCGCCAGCAGCCACCCCAGCTCCGGGGACCGCACAGATACGCAGTATTTT	CASSHPSSGDRTDTQYF
TRBV11-2	.	.	TRBJ1-5	TGTGCCAGCAGTTGGCAGGGTGGTAGCAATCAGCCCCAGCATTTT	CASSWQGGSNQPQHF
TRBV24-1	.	.	TRBJ2-7	TGTGCCACCAGTGGACCCTCGGACTACGAGCAGTACTTC	CATSGPSDYEQYF
TRBV25-1	.	few	TRBJ2-2	TGTGCCAGCGGTACCGGGACGGCGGTCACCGGGGAGCTGTTTTTT	CASGTGTAVTGELFF
TRBV7-9	.	few	TRBJ1-1	TGTGCCAGCAGGCTAGAAGTATATTCAAAAGAAGCTTTCTTT	CASRLEVYSKEAFF
TRBV28	TRBD2	many	TRBJ2-7	TGTGCCAGCAAGTGGAATAGCGGGAGGAGAGTTGCGTCCTACGAGCAGTACTTC	CASKWNSGRRVASYEQYF
TRBV4-2	.	few	TRBJ1-1	TGTGCCAGCAGCCAAGGGTCGGGGCGGGACACTGAAGCTTTCTTT	CASSQGSGRDTEAFF
TRBV6-2/TRBV6-3	.	few	TRBJ2-4	TGTGCCACCGGGGTTTCCGACAAAAACATTCAGTACTTC	CATGVSDKNIQYF
TRBV11-2	.	.	TRBJ2-7	TGTGCCAGCAGCGTAGGGAGCGGGTCCCCCTACGAGCAGTACTTC	CASSVGSGSPYEQYF
TRBV9	.	.	TRBJ2-3	TGTGCCAGCAGCGAGGGAGGGGGATCCACAGATACGCAGTATTTT	CASSEGGGSTDTQYF
TRBV4-3	.	.	TRBJ2-7	TGCGCCAGCAGCCACGAGGCCTCACGGACGTGGAGCTCCTACGAGCAGTACTTC	CASSHEASRTWSSYEQYF
TRBV9	.	.	TRBJ2-3	TGTGCCAGCAGCGTAGCGGTTCAAGATACGCAGTATTTT	CASSVAVQDTQYF
TRBV7-9	.	few	TRBJ2-2	TGTGCCAGCAGCTTAGTACCACTGAACACCGGGGAGCTGTTTTTT	CASSLVPLNTGELFF
TRBV11-2	TRBD1	.	TRBJ2-3	TGTGCCAGCAGCTCCCAGGGGGCTCAGGATACGCAGTATTTT	CASSSQGAQDTQYF
TRBV28	.	.	TRBJ1-4	TGTGCCAGCAGCCCTCCGAGGCAGTTTAATGAAAAACTGTTTTTT	CASSPPRQFNEKLFF
TRBV20-1	.	many	TRBJ1-3	TGCAGTGCTAGAGGGGTAGAGGGGAGCTCTGGAAACACCATATATTTT	CSARGVEGSSGNTIYF
TRBV5-1	.	many	TRBJ2-3	TGCGCCAGCAGCTTAGAGCCCAGCCCAGATACGCAGTATTTT	CASSLEPSPDTQYF
TRBV5-1	.	many	TRBJ1-2	TGCGCCAGCAGCTTTAATGGGGCTGCGTCGAACTATGGCTACACCTTC	CASSFNGAASNYGYTF
TRBV20-1	TRBD2	many	TRBJ2-7	TGCAGTGCTAGAGCCCCCCTGAGCGGGAGAGTCCACGAGCAGTACTTC	CSARAPLSGRVHEQYF
TRBV28	.	many	TRBJ2-3	TGTGCCAGCAGTTCGCCCCGACGTACGCAGTATTTT	CASSSPRRTQYF
TRBV20-1	.	many	TRBJ1-2	TGCAGTGCGGAGAGACAGGATGACTATGGCTACACCTTC	CSAERQDDYGYTF
TRBV19	.	few	TRBJ1-6	TGTGCCAGTAGGCCTCAGGGATCTGGATCACCCCTCCACTTT	CASRPQGSGSPLHF
TRBV12-5	.	few	TRBJ2-2	TGTGCTAGTGGTTTGGGACCTCCAACCGGGGAGCTGTTTTTT	CASGLGPPTGELFF
TRBV4-1	.	.	TRBJ1-1	TGCGCCAGCAGCCCGGGACATCAGTCGAACACTGAAGCTTTCTTT	CASSPGHQSNTEAFF
TRBV6-1	TRBD1	.	TRBJ1-2	TGTGCCAGCACTCTGGACAGGGTAGGAGGAAACTATGGCTACACCTTC	CASTLDRVGGNYGYTF
TRBV19	.	.	TRBJ1-4	TGTGCCAGTAGTCCTCACAGGGAGGTCGGTGAAAAACTGTTTTTT	CASSPHREVGEKLFF
TRBV7-9	.	.	TRBJ2-7	TGTGCCAGCAGCTCCCGAGGGAAAAATTACGAGCAGTACTTC	CASSSRGKNYEQYF
TRBV9	.	.	TRBJ1-1	TGTGCCAGCAGCGGCCGGGGGGGGATGAACACTGAAGCTTTCTTT	CASSGRGGMNTEAFF
TRBV28	.	.	TRBJ2-2	TGTGCCAGCACCCCCAGGGCCCACGGGGAGCTGTTTTTT	CASTPRAHGELFF
TRBV6-1	.	.	TRBJ2-5	TGTGCCAGCGCCAAAGATTACCAAGAGACCCAGTACTTC	CASAKDYQETQYF
TRBV2	.	few	TRBJ2-2	TGTGCCAGCAGTGGACAGGCACGAGGCACCGGGGAGCTGTTTTTT	CASSGQARGTGELFF
TRBV12-3/TRBV12-4	.	few	TRBJ2-1	TGTGCCAGCAGCTTATTACTAGCTGTAAGGGGTGAGCAGTTCTTC	CASSLLLAVRGEQFF
TRBV9	.	many	TRBJ2-2	TGTGCCAGCAGCGTAGGTCCCACCGGGGAGCTGTTTTTT	CASSVGPTGELFF
TRBV4-1	.	.	TRBJ2-2	TGCGCCAGCAGCCCACCCCCCAGGTCCTATACGAACACCGGGGAGCTGTTTTTT	CASSPPPRSYTNTGELFF
TRBV20-1	.	.	TRBJ1-5	TGCAGTGCTAGAAGTTCACTAACTATCAATCAGCCCCAGCATTTT	CSARSSLTINQPQHF